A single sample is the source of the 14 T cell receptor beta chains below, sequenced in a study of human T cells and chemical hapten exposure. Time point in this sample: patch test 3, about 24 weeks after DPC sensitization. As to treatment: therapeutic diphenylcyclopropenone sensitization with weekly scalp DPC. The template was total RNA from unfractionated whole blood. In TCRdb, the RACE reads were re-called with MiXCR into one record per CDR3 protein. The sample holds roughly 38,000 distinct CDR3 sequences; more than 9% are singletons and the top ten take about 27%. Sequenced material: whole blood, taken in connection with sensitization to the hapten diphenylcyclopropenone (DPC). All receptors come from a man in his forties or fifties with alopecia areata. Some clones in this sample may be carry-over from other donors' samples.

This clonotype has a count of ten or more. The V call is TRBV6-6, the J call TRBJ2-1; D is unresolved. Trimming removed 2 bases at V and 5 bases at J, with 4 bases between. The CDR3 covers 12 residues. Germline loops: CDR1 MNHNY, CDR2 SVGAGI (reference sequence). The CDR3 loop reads CASSYPDNEQFF. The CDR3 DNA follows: TGTGCCAGCAGTTACCCGGACAATGAGCAGTTCTTC.

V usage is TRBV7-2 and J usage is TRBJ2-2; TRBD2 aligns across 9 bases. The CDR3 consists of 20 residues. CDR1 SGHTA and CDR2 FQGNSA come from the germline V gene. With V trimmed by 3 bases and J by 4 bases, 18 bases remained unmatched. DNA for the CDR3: TGTGCCAGCAGCTTTATAAAGGGCTCCCCAACTAGCGGGCCCACCGGGGAGCTGTTTTTT. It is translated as CASSFIKGSPTSGPTGELFF.

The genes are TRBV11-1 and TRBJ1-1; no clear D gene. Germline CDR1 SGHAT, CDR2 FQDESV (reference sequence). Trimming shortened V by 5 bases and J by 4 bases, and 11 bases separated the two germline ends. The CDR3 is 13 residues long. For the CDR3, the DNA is TGTGCCAGCAGCGCTACACTAGGCACTGAAGCTTTCTTT. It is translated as CASSATLGTEAFF. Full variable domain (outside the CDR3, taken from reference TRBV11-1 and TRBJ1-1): EAEVAQSPRYKITEKSQAVAFWCDPISGHATLYWYRQILGQGPELLVQFQDESVVDDSQLPKDRFSAERLKGVDSTLKIQPAELGDSAMYLCASSATLGTEAFFGQGTRLTVV.

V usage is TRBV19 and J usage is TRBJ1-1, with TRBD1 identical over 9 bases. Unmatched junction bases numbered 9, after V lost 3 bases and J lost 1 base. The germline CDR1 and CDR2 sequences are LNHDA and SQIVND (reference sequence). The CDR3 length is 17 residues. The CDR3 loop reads CASSILGQGKRNTEAFF. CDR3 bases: TGTGCCAGTAGTATTTTGGGACAGGGAAAGAGGAACACTGAAGCTTTCTTT.

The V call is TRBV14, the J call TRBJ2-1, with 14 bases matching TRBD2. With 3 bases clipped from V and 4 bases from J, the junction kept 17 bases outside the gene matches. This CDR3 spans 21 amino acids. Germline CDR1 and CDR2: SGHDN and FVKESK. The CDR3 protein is CASSQEGGIGTSGRTYNEQFF. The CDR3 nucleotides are TGTGCCAGCAGCCAGGAAGGGGGGATTGGGACTAGCGGGAGAACGTACAATGAGCAGTTCTTC.

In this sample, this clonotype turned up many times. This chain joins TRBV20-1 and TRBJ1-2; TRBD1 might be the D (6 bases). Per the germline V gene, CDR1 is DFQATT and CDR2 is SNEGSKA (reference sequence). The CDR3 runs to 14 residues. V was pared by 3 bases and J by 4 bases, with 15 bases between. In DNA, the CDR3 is TGCAGTGCTAGGGTCTCGGCAGGGGTCTATGGCTACACCTTC. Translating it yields CSARVSAGVYGYTF.

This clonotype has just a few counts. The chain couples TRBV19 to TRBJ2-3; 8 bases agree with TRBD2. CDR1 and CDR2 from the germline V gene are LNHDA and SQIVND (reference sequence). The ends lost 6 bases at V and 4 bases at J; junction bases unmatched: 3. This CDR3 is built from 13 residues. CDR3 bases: TGTGCCAGTAGCCCACTAGCGGCAGATACGCAGTATTTT. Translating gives CASSPLAADTQYF.

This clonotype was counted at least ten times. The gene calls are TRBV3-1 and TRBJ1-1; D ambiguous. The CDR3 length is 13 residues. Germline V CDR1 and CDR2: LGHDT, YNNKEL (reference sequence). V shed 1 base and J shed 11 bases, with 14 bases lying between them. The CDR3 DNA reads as TGTGCCAGCAGCCAAGCTGTGGAGGCCCGGGCTTTCTTT. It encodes CASSQAVEARAFF. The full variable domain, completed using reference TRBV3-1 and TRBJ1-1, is DTAVSQTPKYLVTQMGNDKSIKCEQNLGHDTMYWYKQDSKKFLKIMFSYNNKELIINETVPNRFSPKSPDKAHLNLHINSLELGDSAVYFCASSQAVEARAFFGQGTRLTVV.

Written as DNA, the CDR3 is TGTGCCAGCAGTTTGAGGAGGAACACTGAAGCTTTCTTT. Translation gives CASSLRRNTEAFF. V usage is TRBV28 and J usage is TRBJ1-1; D is ambiguous. This CDR3 contains 13 residues. Looked up from germline, CDR1 is MDHEN and CDR2 is SYDVKM. V lost 3 bases, J lost 1 base, and 6 bases lay in between.

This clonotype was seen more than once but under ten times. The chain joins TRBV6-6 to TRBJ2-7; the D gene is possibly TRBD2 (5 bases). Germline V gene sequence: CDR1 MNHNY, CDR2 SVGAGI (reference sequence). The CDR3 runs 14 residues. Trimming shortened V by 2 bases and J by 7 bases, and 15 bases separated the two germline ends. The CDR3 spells CASSYAGNPGEQYF. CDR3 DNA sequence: TGTGCCAGCAGTTACGCCGGGAACCCTGGAGAGCAGTACTTC.

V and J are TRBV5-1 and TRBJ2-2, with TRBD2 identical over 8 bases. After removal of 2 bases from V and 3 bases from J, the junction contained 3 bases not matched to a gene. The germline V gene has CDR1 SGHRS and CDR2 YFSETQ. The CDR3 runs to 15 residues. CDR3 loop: CASSFPAGDTGELFF. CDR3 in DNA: TGCGCCAGCAGCTTCCCAGCGGGAGACACCGGGGAGCTGTTTTTT. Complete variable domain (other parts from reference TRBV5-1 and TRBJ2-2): KAGVTQTPRYLIKTRGQQVTLSCSPISGHRSVSWYQQTPGQGLQFLFEYFSETQRNKGNFPGRFSGRQFSNSRSEMNVSTLELGDSALYLCASSFPAGDTGELFFGEGSRLTVL.

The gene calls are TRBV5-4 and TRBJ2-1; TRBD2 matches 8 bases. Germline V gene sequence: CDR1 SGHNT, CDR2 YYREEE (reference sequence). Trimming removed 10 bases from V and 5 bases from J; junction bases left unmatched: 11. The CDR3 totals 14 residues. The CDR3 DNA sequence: TGTGCCGGAGTTCGTAGGGGACTAGACAATGAGCAGTTCTTC. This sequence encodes CAGVRRGLDNEQFF.

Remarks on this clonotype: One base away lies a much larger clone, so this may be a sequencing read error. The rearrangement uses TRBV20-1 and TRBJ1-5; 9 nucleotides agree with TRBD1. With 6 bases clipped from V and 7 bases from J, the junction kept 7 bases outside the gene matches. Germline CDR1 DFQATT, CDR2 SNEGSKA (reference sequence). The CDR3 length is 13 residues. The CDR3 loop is CSAIPGQGQPQHF. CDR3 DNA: TGCAGTGCCATCCCGGGACAGGGACAGCCCCAGCATTTT.

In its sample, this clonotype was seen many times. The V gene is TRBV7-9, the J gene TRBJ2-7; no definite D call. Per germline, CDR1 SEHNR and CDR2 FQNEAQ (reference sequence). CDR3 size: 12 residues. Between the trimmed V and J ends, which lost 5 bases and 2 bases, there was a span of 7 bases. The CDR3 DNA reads TGTGCCAGCAGCACCAATACCTACGAGCAGTACTTC. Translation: CASSTNTYEQYF.